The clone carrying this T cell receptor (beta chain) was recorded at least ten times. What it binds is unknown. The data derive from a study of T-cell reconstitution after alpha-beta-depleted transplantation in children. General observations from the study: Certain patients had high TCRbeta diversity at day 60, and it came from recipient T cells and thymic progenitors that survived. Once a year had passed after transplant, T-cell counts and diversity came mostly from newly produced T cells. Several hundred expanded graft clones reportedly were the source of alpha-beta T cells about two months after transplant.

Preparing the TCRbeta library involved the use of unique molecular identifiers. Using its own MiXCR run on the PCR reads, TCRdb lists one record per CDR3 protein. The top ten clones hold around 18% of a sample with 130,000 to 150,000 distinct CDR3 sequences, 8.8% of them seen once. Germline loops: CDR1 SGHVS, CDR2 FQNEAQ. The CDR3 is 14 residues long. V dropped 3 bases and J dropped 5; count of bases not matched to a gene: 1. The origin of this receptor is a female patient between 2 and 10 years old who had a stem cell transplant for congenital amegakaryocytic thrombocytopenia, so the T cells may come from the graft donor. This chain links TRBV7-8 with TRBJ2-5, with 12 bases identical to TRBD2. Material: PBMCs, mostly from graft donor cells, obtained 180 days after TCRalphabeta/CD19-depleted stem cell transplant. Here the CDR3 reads CASSLTSGGETQYF. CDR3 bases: TGTGCCAGCAGCTTGACTAGCGGGGGTGAGACCCAGTACTTC.